This TCR beta chain was found in a study of PD-L1 blockade in urothelial cancer. The wider study: The median T cell count in blood samples was 110,000 to 150,000.

Indicated time point: pretreatment peripheral blood. Between 1 and 8 samples per patient were obtained, pretreatment and on-treatment. The method was immunoSEQ multiplex PCR; TCRdb's version includes in-frame clones alone and lacks a portion of them. The top ten clones hold around 14% of a sample with 35,000 or so clones, roughly 84% of them seen once. Germline loops: CDR1 SGDLS, CDR2 YYNGEE. The CDR3 has 17 amino acids. Trimming removed 4 bases from V and 0 bases from J, with 17 bases in between. Turning to this clone: What it binds is unknown.

Study-wide results and limits: Clonality of blood TCR below the median before treatment predicted better survival.

This clonotype was obtained from a man aged 55 to 70 with urothelial cancer. This specimen consisted of PBMCs, obtained around atezolizumab (anti-PD-L1) treatment. The V call is TRBV9, the J call TRBJ2-1, with D possibly being TRBD2 (5 bases). CDR3 region: CASSSRGAETSYNEQFF. CDR3 bases: TGTGCCAGCAGCTCGAGAGGAGCGGAAACCTCCTACAATGAGCAGTTCTTC.